This entry concerns a single T cell receptor beta chain. No antigen is known for it. This table comes from immunoSEQ multiplex PCR, and its TCRdb copy is limited to in-frame clones, with some not included. The sample includes about 73,000 clones, about four fifths of them seen just once. This entry is derived from a study of T cell repertoires and HLA-DP antigens. The CDR3 totals 15 residues. Per germline, CDR1 MDHEN and CDR2 SYDVKM. The trim removed 4 bases at V and 5 bases at J, leaving 9 bases unmatched. V and J are TRBV28 and TRBJ2-5; 8 positions agree with TRBD2. The source is a man aged 60 to 69 in good health and CMV-seronegative. Input material: CD4+ T cells from PBMCs. In DNA, the CDR3 is TGTGCCAGCAGTTCCCCCCCGGGGGGGCTGGAGACCCAGTACTTC. The encoded protein is CASSSPPGGLETQYF.